The clone carrying this T cell receptor beta chain was counted a few times. What it binds is unknown. The source of the sample is a study of cytotoxic CD8 clonotypes in ibrutinib-treated CLL. About the research overall: Partial responses numbered around 24 and complete responses 2; after a median about 6 years, about 14 stayed remitted and approximately 12 progressed. Study conclusions and caveats: Clonality was higher at baseline than in age-matched healthy donors and tracked circulating CD8+ T-cell counts. Clonality rose at ibrutinib response, held steady in sustained remission, and fell toward baseline at progression.

This CDR3 is 16 amino acids long. Germline V lookup: CDR1 SGDLS, CDR2 YYNGEE. Trimming removed 3 bases from V and 0 bases from J; junction bases left unmatched: 6. Roughly 2 micrograms of genomic DNA from cryopreserved PBMCs went into TCR beta libraries. Here immunoSEQ multiplex PCR was the method, and the copy in TCRdb shows in-frame clones only, minus some. The sample holds under 75,000 clones, less than 75% seen once. The sample was PBMCs, taken after 12 months of ibrutinib treatment. V is TRBV9 and J is TRBJ1-3, with 7 bases lining up with TRBD1. The sequence was obtained from a human donor with chronic lymphocytic leukemia. This CDR3 reads CASSGGQDSSGNTIYF. In DNA, the CDR3 is TGTGCCAGCAGCGGCGGACAGGACAGCTCTGGAAACACCATATATTTT.